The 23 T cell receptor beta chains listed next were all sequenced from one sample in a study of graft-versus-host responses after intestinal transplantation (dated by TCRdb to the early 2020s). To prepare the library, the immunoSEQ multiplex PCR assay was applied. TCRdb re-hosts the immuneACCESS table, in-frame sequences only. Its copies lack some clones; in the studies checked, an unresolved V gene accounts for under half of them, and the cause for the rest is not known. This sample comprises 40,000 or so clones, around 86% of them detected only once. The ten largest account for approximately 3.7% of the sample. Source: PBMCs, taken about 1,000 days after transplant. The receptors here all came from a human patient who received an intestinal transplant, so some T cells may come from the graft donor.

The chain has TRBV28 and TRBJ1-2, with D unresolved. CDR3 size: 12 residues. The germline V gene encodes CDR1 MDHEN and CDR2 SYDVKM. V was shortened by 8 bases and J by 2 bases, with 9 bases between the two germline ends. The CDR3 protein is CASGGRNYGYTF. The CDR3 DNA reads TGTGCCAGCGGAGGACGGAACTATGGCTACACCTTC.

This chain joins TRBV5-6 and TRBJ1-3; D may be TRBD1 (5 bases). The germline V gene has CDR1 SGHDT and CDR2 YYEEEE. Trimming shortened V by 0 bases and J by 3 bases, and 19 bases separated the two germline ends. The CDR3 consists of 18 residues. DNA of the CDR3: TGTGCCAGCAGCTTGGCCCCTACCAGGGACTCAGATGGAAACACCATATATTTT. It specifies CASSLAPTRDSDGNTIYF.

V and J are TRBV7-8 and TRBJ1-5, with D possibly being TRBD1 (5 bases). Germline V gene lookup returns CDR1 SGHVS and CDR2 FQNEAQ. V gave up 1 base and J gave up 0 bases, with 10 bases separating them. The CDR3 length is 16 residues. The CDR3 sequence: CASSLVGGYSNQPQHF. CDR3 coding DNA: TGTGCCAGCAGCTTAGTGGGGGGTTATAGCAATCAGCCCCAGCATTTT. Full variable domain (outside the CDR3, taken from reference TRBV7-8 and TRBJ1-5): GAGVSQSPRYKVAKRGQDVALRCDPISGHVSLFWYQQALGQGPEFLTYFQNEAQLDKSGLPSDRFFAERPEGSVSTLKIQRTQQEDSAVYLCASSLVGGYSNQPQHFGDGTRLSIL.

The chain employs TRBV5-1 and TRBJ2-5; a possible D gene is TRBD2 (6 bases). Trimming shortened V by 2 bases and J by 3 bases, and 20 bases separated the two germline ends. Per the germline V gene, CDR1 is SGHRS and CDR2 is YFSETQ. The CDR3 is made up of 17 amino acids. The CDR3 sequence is CASSFTFRAEGKETQYF. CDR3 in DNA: TGCGCCAGCAGCTTTACCTTCCGAGCGGAGGGGAAAGAGACCCAGTACTTC.

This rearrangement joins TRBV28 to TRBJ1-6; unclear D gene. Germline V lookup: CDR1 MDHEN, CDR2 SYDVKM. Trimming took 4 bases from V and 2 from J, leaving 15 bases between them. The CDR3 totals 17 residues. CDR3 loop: CASSSAGLITYNSPLHF. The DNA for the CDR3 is TGTGCCAGCAGTTCGGCAGGCCTGATTACCTATAATTCACCCCTCCACTTT. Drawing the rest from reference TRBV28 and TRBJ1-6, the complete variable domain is DVKVTQSSRYLVKRTGEKVFLECVQDMDHENMFWYRQDPGLGLRLIYFSYDVKMKEKGDIPEGYSVSREKKERFSLILESASTNQTSMYLCASSSAGLITYNSPLHFGNGTRLTVT.

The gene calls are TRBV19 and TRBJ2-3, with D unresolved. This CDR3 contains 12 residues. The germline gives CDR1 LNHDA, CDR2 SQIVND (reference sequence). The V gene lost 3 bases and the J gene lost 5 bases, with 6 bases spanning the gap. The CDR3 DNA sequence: TGTGCCAGTAGTATTACGGGAGATACGCAGTATTTT. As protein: CASSITGDTQYF. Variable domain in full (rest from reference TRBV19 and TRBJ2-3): DGGITQSPKYLFRKEGQNVTLSCEQNLNHDAMYWYRQDPGQGLRLIYYSQIVNDFQKGDIAEGYSVSREKKESFPLTVTSAQKNPTAFYLCASSITGDTQYFGPGTRLTVL.

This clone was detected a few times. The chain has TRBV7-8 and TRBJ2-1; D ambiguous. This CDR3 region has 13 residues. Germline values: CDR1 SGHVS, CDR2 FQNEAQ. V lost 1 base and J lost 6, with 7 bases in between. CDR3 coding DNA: TGTGCCAGCAGCTTAGTCGGGTCCAATGAGCAGTTCTTC. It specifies CASSLVGSNEQFF.

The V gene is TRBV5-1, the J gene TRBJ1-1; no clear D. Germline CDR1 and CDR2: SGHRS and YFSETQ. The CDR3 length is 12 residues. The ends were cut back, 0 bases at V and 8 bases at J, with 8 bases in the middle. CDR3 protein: CASSLGSGEAFF. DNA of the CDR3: TGCGCCAGCAGCTTGGGATCGGGGGAAGCTTTCTTT.

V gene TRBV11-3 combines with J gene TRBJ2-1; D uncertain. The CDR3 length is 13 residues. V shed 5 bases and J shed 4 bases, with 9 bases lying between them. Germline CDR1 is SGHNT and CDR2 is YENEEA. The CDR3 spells CASSVTKYNEQFF. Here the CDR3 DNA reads TGTGCCAGCAGCGTAACTAAGTACAATGAGCAGTTCTTC.

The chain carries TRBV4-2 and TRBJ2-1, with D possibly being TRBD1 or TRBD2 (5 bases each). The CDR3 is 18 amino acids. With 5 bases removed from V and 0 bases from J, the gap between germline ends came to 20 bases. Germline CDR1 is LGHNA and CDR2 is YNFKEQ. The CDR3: CASSTPNGDLSSYNEQFF. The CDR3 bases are TGTGCCAGCAGCACTCCTAACGGGGACCTTAGCTCCTACAATGAGCAGTTCTTC.

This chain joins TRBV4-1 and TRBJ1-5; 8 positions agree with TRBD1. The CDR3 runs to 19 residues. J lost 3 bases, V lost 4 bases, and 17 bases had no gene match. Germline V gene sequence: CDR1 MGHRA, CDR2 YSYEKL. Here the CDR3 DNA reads TGCGCCAGCAGCCCCAGTCATCTGGGGACAGGAGGGAACAATCAGCCCCAGCATTTT. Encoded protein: CASSPSHLGTGGNNQPQHF.

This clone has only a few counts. CDR3 region: CASSLGPLYEQYF. The CDR3 DNA reads TGTGCCAGCTCACTGGGACCGCTCTACGAGCAGTACTTC. The chain couples TRBV18 to TRBJ2-7; D is perhaps TRBD1 or TRBD2 (5 bases each). V lost 4 bases to trimming and J lost 3 bases, with 10 bases between them. The CDR3 has 13 residues. CDR1 KGHSH and CDR2 LQKENI come from the germline V gene.

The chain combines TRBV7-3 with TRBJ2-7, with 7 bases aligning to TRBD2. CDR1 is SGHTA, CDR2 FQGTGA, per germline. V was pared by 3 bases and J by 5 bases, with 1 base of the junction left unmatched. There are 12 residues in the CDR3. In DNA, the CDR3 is TGTGCCAGCAGCTTGGCGGGAGACGAGCAGTACTTC. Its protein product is CASSLAGDEQYF.

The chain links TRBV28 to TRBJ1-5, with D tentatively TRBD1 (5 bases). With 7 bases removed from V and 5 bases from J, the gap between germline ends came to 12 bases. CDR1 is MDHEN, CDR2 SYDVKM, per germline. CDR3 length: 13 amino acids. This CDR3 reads CASTWGSHQPQHF. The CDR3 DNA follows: TGTGCCAGCACCTGGGGCAGTCATCAGCCCCAGCATTTT.

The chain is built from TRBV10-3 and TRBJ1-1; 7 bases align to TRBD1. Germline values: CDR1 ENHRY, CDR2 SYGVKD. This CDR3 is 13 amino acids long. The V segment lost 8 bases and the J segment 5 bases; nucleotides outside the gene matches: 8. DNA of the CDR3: TGTGCCATCGGGGACAGTCGAAGTACTGAAGCTTTCTTT. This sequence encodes CAIGDSRSTEAFF.

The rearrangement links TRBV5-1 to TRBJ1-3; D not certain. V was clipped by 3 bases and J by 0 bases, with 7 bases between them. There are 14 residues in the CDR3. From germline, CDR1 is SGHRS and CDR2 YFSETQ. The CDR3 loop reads CASSYGASGNTIYF. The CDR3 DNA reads TGCGCCAGCAGCTACGGTGCCTCTGGAAACACCATATATTTT.

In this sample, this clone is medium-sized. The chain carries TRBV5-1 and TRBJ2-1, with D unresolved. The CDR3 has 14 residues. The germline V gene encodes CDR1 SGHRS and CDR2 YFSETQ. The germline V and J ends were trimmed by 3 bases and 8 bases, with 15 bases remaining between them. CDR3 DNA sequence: TGCGCCAGCAGCTCGTGGACGCCCGCCGATGAGCAGTTCTTC. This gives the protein CASSSWTPADEQFF.

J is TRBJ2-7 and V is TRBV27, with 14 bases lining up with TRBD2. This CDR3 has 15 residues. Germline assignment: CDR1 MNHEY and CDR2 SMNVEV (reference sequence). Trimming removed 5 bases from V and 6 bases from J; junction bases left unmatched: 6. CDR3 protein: CASSPRTSGGPEQYF. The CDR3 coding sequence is TGTGCCAGCAGTCCGCGGACTAGCGGGGGGCCCGAGCAGTACTTC.

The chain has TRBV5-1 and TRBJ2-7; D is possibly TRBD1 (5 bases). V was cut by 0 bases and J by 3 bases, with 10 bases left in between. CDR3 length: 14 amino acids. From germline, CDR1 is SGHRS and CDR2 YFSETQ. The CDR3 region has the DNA TGCGCCAGCAGCTTGGAAGGGCAGGGCTACGAGCAGTACTTC. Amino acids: CASSLEGQGYEQYF.

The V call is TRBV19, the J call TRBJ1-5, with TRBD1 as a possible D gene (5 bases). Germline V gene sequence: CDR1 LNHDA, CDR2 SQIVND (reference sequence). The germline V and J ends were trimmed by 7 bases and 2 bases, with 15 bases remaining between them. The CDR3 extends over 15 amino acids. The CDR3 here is CASNTAGFGNQPQHF. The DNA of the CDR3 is TGTGCCAGTAATACAGCAGGGTTTGGCAATCAGCCCCAGCATTTT.

CDR3 in amino acids: CATSRDGGSGANVLTF. In DNA form, the CDR3 reads TGTGCCACCAGCAGAGATGGGGGCTCTGGGGCCAACGTCCTGACTTTC. This chain connects TRBV15 to TRBJ2-6; TRBD1 or TRBD2 may be the D gene (5 bases each). Germline V lookup: CDR1 LNHNV, CDR2 YYDKDF (reference sequence). V lost 0 bases to trimming and J lost 0 bases, with 6 bases between them. The CDR3 totals 16 residues.

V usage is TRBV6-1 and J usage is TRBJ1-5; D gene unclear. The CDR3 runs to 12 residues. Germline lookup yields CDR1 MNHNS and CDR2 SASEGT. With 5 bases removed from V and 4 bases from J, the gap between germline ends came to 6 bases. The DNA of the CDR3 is TGTGCCAGCAGTCCGAGGAATCAGCCCCAGCATTTT. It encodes CASSPRNQPQHF.

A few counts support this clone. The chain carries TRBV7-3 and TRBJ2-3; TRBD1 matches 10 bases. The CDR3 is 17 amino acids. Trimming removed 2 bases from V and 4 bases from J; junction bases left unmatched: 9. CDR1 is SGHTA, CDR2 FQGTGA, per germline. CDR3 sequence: CASSLVETGGGADTQYF. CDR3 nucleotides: TGTGCCAGCAGCTTAGTTGAGACAGGGGGCGGTGCAGATACGCAGTATTTT.